Listed below are T cell receptor beta chains from one sample, sequenced in a study of CD8+ T cells in alopecia areata. Sequencing used immunoSEQ multiplex PCR; TCRdb keeps in-frame clones, though not all of them. The table includes some 170,000 clones, around 50% detected once. The sample was CD4+ T cells sorted from blood, taken at week 0. Source of these receptors: a human donor with alopecia areata. Both conserved end residues are part of each CDR3. The order of the fields is CDR3 DNA, CDR3 protein, D gene, clone size, CDR3 length, J gene, V gene. The D gene is left open where the match is weak. A row's size may be missing; if present it is once, few, many or a size class.

TGTGCTAGTGGTTTGCCCCAGGGGGCTTCTGGAAACACCATATATTTT	CASGLPQGASGNTIYF	TRBD1	few	16	TRBJ1-3	TRBV12-5
TGTGCCTACGCGAGAATTGGAGAGACCCAGTACTTC	CAYARIGETQYF	.	.	12	TRBJ2-5	TRBV30
TGCGCCAGCAGCTTGGACGGCTCACCCCTCCACTTT	CASSLDGSPLHF	.	.	12	TRBJ1-6	TRBV5-1
TGTGCCACCAGCAAGGAATCGAACACCGGGGAGCTGTTTTTT	CATSKESNTGELFF	.	.	14	TRBJ2-2	TRBV15
TGTGCCAGCAGGAGTGGCTACACCTTC	CASRSGYTF	.	few	9	TRBJ1-2	TRBV2
TGTGCCAGCAGTGAAGGGGTAGCTGGAAACACCATATATTTT	CASSEGVAGNTIYF	.	.	14	TRBJ1-3	TRBV2
TGTGCCAGCAGTGACTCGGGAAGCTATGGCTACACCTTC	CASSDSGSYGYTF	.	.	13	TRBJ1-2	TRBV6-4
TGTGCCAGTAGTATCGGGGAGAACACTGAAGCTTTCTTT	CASSIGENTEAFF	.	.	13	TRBJ1-1	TRBV19
TGCGCCAGCAGCCAAGTTGGCAGGGGGCCCACTGAAGCTTTCTTT	CASSQVGRGPTEAFF	TRBD1	.	15	TRBJ1-1	TRBV4-1
TGCAGCGTTGTGTTGGGGAAGATGAACACTGAAGCTTTCTTT	CSVVLGKMNTEAFF	.	few	14	TRBJ1-1	TRBV29-1
TGTGCCAGCAGCTTAGACTACAGGGAATACGAGCAGTACTTC	CASSLDYREYEQYF	.	.	14	TRBJ2-7	TRBV7-2
TGCGCCAGCAGAGGACTAGGGAATGAGCAGTTCTTC	CASRGLGNEQFF	TRBD2	.	12	TRBJ2-1	TRBV5-1
TGTGCCAGCAGCCGTCGGGGGCCGACGGAGACCCAGTACTTC	CASSRRGPTETQYF	.	.	14	TRBJ2-5	TRBV5-6
TGTGCCAGCTCACCAAGTACACTGGGCAATCAGCCCCAGCATTTT	CASSPSTLGNQPQHF	.	few	15	TRBJ1-5	TRBV18
TGCAGCGTTAGTGGGGAATTTATGGGGTACGAGCAGTACTTC	CSVSGEFMGYEQYF	.	few	14	TRBJ2-7	TRBV29-1
TGTGCCAGCAGCTTAGACGAGAACTATGGCTACACCTTC	CASSLDENYGYTF	.	few	13	TRBJ1-2	TRBV11-2
TGTGCCAGCAGTGCGGTAGCACTTAGCACAGATACGCAGTATTTT	CASSAVALSTDTQYF	.	.	15	TRBJ2-3	TRBV27
TGTGCCAGCAGTCTGGGACTCCTCATCGGCAATGAGCAGTTCTTC	CASSLGLLIGNEQFF	.	.	15	TRBJ2-1	TRBV5-6
TGTGCCTGGAGTAGGACTAGCGGGGGGACGAGCTCCTACGAGCAGTACTTC	CAWSRTSGGTSSYEQYF	TRBD2	.	17	TRBJ2-7	TRBV30
TGTGCCAGCAGTCTGGCCGGGAGTACTGAAGCTTTCTTT	CASSLAGSTEAFF	.	.	13	TRBJ1-1	TRBV6-1
TGCAGCGCTACGGGGACAGACTATGGCTACACCTTC	CSATGTDYGYTF	TRBD1	.	12	TRBJ1-2	TRBV29-1
TGTGCCAGCAGCTTAGATTCCCGGCGCAGGGGTTTGCAGCCCCAGCATTTT	CASSLDSRRRGLQPQHF	.	few	17	TRBJ1-5	TRBV7-2
TGCGCCAGCAGTCACCCGGACAGAGCCTACGAGCAGTACTTC	CASSHPDRAYEQYF	.	.	14	TRBJ2-7	TRBV23-1
TGCGCCAGCAGCTTGGCCCCACTGGAGGAGACCCAGTACTTC	CASSLAPLEETQYF	.	.	14	TRBJ2-5	TRBV5-1
TGTGCCACCAGCGACGACAGGGTCGGCGAGACCCAGTACTTC	CATSDDRVGETQYF	TRBD1	few	14	TRBJ2-5	TRBV15
TGTGCCAGCAGGCACCGGGTTACCACAGATACGCAGTATTTT	CASRHRVTTDTQYF	.	.	14	TRBJ2-3	TRBV2
TGCGCCAGCAGCTTAGGACAGGCCAATCAGCCCCAGCATTTT	CASSLGQANQPQHF	TRBD1	.	14	TRBJ1-5	TRBV5-1
TGTGCCAGCAGAAGTATGGTGAACACTGAAGCTTTCTTT	CASRSMVNTEAFF	.	.	13	TRBJ1-1	TRBV7-3
TGTGCCAGCAGCCCGGACAGGGTGGAGTACTTC	CASSPDRVEYF	TRBD1	.	11	TRBJ2-7	TRBV11-2
TGTGCCAGCAGCAACTATGGCTACACCTTC	CASSNYGYTF	.	.	10	TRBJ1-2	TRBV5-6
TGCAGCGTTGAAACAGGGATAGATGGCACCCATAGGAAGACCCAGTACTTC	CSVETGIDGTHRKTQYF	.	.	17	TRBJ2-5	TRBV29-1
TGTGCCAGTAAGTCGGAAGCGTCCATGAACACTGAAGCTTTCTTT	CASKSEASMNTEAFF	.	.	15	TRBJ1-1	TRBV19
TGTGCCAGCAGCCAGCGGACTAGCGGGGGGACCGACACCTACGAGCAGTACTTC	CASSQRTSGGTDTYEQYF	TRBD2	.	18	TRBJ2-7	TRBV4-2
TGCAGCGTTGACCCCTCTGGCACAGATACGCAGTATTTT	CSVDPSGTDTQYF	.	few	13	TRBJ2-3	TRBV29-1
TGTGCCACCAGCACTCTGGGGGGGTCTGGGGCCAACGTCCTGACTTTC	CATSTLGGSGANVLTF	TRBD2	.	16	TRBJ2-6	TRBV15
TGTGCCAGCAGTGAAAAAGGGGACATTTTCCCCCTCCACTTT	CASSEKGDIFPLHF	.	.	14	TRBJ1-6	TRBV2
TGTGCCAGCAGCATCCCGTCTGAAGCCAACGTCCTGACTTTC	CASSIPSEANVLTF	.	few	14	TRBJ2-6	TRBV28
TGCGCCAGCAGCCAAGCAAGGGAATACTACTCTGGGGCCAACGTCCTGACTTTC	CASSQAREYYSGANVLTF	.	few	18	TRBJ2-6	TRBV4-1
TGTGCCAGCAGTGAAAGGGACAAATATCAGCCCCAGCATTTT	CASSERDKYQPQHF	.	few	14	TRBJ1-5	TRBV2
TGTGCCTGGAGTGCTGCTCGTAACACCGGGGAGCTGTTTTTT	CAWSAARNTGELFF	.	.	14	TRBJ2-2	TRBV30
TGCGCCAGCAGCCAAGGGGGCAATGGAGGAAACATTCAGTACTTC	CASSQGGNGGNIQYF	TRBD1	few	15	TRBJ2-4	TRBV5-1
TGTGCCAGCAGCGTACGGAACACCGGGGAGCTGTTTTTT	CASSVRNTGELFF	.	few	13	TRBJ2-2	TRBV9
TGTGCCAGCATAGCGGGGGACAGGGGCAACGAGCAGTACTTC	CASIAGDRGNEQYF	.	many	14	TRBJ2-7	TRBV6-5
TGCGCCAGCAGCCCCGAGGGTGGCCAAGAGACCCAGTACTTC	CASSPEGGQETQYF	.	.	14	TRBJ2-5	TRBV5-1
TGTGCCAGCAGTTTACTCGGGTCTCTGAACACTGAAGCTTTCTTT	CASSLLGSLNTEAFF	.	.	15	TRBJ1-1	TRBV27
TGTGCCAGCTCACCCGGGACAGGGTACAATCAGCCCCAGCATTTT	CASSPGTGYNQPQHF	TRBD1	.	15	TRBJ1-5	TRBV18
TGTGCCTGGAGTGTGGGACAGGGGGCGGGTCAGCCCCAGCATTTT	CAWSVGQGAGQPQHF	TRBD1	.	15	TRBJ1-5	TRBV30
TGCAGCGTTGAAGATCCAAGGGAACTTGAGCAGTACTTC	CSVEDPRELEQYF	.	.	13	TRBJ2-7	TRBV29-1
TGTGCCTGGACAGGGGGCGGATTGACGTCTTCCGGAAACACCATATATTTT	CAWTGGGLTSSGNTIYF	TRBD1	.	17	TRBJ1-3	TRBV30
TGTGCCAGCAGCCCCCCCACCAACCAAGAGACCCAGTACTTC	CASSPPTNQETQYF	.	.	14	TRBJ2-5	TRBV11-3
TGTGCCAGCAGCTACGGCGGATGGGGGACCGGGGAGCTGTTTTTT	CASSYGGWGTGELFF	.	few	15	TRBJ2-2	TRBV5-4
TGCGCCAGCAGCTTTGACAGGGGTGAGACCCAGTACTTC	CASSFDRGETQYF	TRBD1	few	13	TRBJ2-5	TRBV5-1
TGCGCCAGCAGCCAAGTGGGCACAGATACGCAGTATTTT	CASSQVGTDTQYF	.	few	13	TRBJ2-3	TRBV4-1
TGTGCCAGCAGTTTATTCGGTGGGGGGTACACCGGGGAGCTGTTTTTT	CASSLFGGGYTGELFF	.	.	16	TRBJ2-2	TRBV27
TGCGCCAGCAGCTCAGTCGGGGTGACAGATACGCAGTATTTT	CASSSVGVTDTQYF	.	.	14	TRBJ2-3	TRBV5-1